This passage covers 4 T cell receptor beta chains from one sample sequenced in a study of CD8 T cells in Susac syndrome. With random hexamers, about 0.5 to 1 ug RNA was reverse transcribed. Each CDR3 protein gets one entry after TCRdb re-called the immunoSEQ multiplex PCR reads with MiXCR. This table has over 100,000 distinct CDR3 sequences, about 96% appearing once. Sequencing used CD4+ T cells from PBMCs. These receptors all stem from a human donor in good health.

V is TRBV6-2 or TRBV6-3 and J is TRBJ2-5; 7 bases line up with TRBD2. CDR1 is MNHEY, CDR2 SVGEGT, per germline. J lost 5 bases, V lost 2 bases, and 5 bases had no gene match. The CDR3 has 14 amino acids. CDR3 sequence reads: CASSYGGGSETQYF. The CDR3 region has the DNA TGTGCCAGCAGTTACGGGGGGGGGAGCGAGACCCAGTACTTC.

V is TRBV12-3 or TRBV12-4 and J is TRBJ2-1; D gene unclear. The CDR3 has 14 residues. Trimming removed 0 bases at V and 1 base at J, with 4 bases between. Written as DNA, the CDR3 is TGTGCCAGCAGTTTAGCGCGGTCCTACAATGAGCAGTTCTTC. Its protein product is CASSLARSYNEQFF.

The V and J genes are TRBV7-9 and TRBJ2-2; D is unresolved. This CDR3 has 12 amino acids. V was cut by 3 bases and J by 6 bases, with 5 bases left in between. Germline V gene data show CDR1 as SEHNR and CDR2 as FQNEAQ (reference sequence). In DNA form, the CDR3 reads TGTGCCAGCAGCTTGGTTTCCGGGGAGCTGTTTTTT. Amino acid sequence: CASSLVSGELFF.

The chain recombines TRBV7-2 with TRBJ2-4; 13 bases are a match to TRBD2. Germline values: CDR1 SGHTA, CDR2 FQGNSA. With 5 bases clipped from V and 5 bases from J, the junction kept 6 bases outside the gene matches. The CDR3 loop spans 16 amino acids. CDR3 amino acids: CASSRTSGGGENIQYF. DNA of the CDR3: TGTGCCAGCAGCCGAACTAGCGGGGGGGGAGAAAACATTCAGTACTTC.